These 11 T cell receptor beta chains came from one sample sequenced in a study of control samples from healthy donors and cancer patients. TCRdb's table, derived via immunoSEQ multiplex PCR, lists solely in-frame clones and lacks some. The sample lists 150,000 or so clones, 70% to 90% occurring once. Sequencing used blood. These receptors were obtained from a woman younger than 45 in good health.

As to this clone: The junction shows a germline mismatch at one end, possibly a read error. This chain connects TRBV5-5 to TRBJ2-1; 9 nucleotides match TRBD2. Per the germline V gene, CDR1 is SGHKS and CDR2 is YYEKEE (reference sequence). The CDR3 is made up of 15 amino acids. CDR3 nucleotides: TGTGCCCGCAGCGAGCCGGGCGGGGGGGCGAATGAGCAGTTCTTC. It translates to CARSEPGGGANEQFF.

V and J are TRBV27 and TRBJ2-7, with D tentatively TRBD1 (6 bases). V lost 3 bases, J lost 5 bases, and 11 bases lay in between. Germline loops: CDR1 MNHEY, CDR2 SMNVEV (reference sequence). The CDR3 sequence is 13 residues long. The CDR3 here is CASSLQGWHEQYF. In nucleotides, the CDR3 is TGTGCCAGCAGTTTGCAGGGGTGGCACGAGCAGTACTTC.

This chain joins TRBV19 and TRBJ2-1, with D possibly TRBD1 on 6 matching bases. The CDR3 has 16 amino acids. V lost 7 bases and J 9 bases, leaving 25 bases between the germline ends. The V gene's germline CDR1 is LNHDA and CDR2 SQIVND (reference sequence). The CDR3 region has the DNA TGTGCCAGTACCTCCATCCGGGACAAAGGTTTAGGTGAGCAGTTCTTC. As protein: CASTSIRDKGLGEQFF.

The chain uses TRBV12-3 or TRBV12-4 and TRBJ2-7; 8 nucleotides align to TRBD1. The CDR3 runs to 13 residues. V gave up 5 bases and J gave up 6 bases; unmatched junction bases: 6. CDR3 nucleotides: TGTGCCAGCAGTCCTCTAACAGGGGGCGAGCAGTACTTC. Translation: CASSPLTGGEQYF.

The V and J genes are TRBV5-1 and TRBJ2-7; TRBD2 is a possible D gene (7 bases). CDR3 size: 18 residues. Per the germline V gene, CDR1 is SGHRS and CDR2 is YFSETQ. V was clipped by 4 bases and J by 0 bases, with 23 bases between them. The CDR3 loop is CASSALGGAGRVSYEQYF. In nucleotides, the CDR3 is TGCGCCAGCAGCGCGCTGGGGGGGGCGGGAAGAGTCTCCTACGAGCAGTACTTC.

The chain has TRBV27 and TRBJ1-6, with D possibly TRBD1 on 5 matching bases. CDR3 length: 14 residues. Deletions cut 3 bases from V and 13 bases from J, with 16 bases between. Germline V gene lookup returns CDR1 MNHEY and CDR2 SMNVEV (reference sequence). CDR3 nucleotides: TGTGCCAGCAGTTTTATACAGAGGGGTACCCCCCTCCACTTT. It is translated as CASSFIQRGTPLHF.

The chain combines TRBV12-3 or TRBV12-4 with TRBJ2-7, with D hard to call. The CDR3 contains 13 residues. V dropped 3 bases and J dropped 2 bases, with 8 bases sitting between them. CDR3 DNA: TGTGCCAGCAGTTTTGCGGTGACCTACGAGCAGTACTTC. Amino acids: CASSFAVTYEQYF.

This clone was observed a single time. V and J are TRBV27 and TRBJ2-3; TRBD2 might be the D (6 bases). Germline loops: CDR1 MNHEY, CDR2 SMNVEV (reference sequence). V was pared by 5 bases and J by 4 bases, with 10 bases between. CDR3 length: 13 residues. The CDR3 sequence: CASSVPSADTQYF. The CDR3, as DNA: TGTGCCAGCAGTGTTCCTAGCGCAGATACGCAGTATTTT.

The J gene is TRBJ1-3, the V gene TRBV20-1; a weak D match, TRBD1 (6 bases). CDR3 length: 16 residues. Trimming took 3 bases from V and 1 from J, leaving 16 bases between them. The germline gives CDR1 DFQATT, CDR2 SNEGSKA (reference sequence). CDR3 amino acids: CSASPSKGVSGNTIYF. DNA for the CDR3: TGCAGTGCTAGTCCCTCGAAGGGGGTATCTGGAAACACCATATATTTT.

This clone was seen a handful of times. The V call is TRBV19, the J call TRBJ1-5; no firm D call. Germline V gene data show CDR1 as LNHDA and CDR2 as SQIVND (reference sequence). V was shortened by 5 bases and J by 0 bases, with 11 bases between the two germline ends. This CDR3 is built from 15 residues. CDR3 DNA: TGTGCCAGTAGTGTCCCGCGGCCTAGCAATCAGCCCCAGCATTTT. This gives the protein CASSVPRPSNQPQHF.

The chain uses TRBV19 and TRBJ2-2; TRBD2 aligns across 7 bases. The CDR3 has 14 amino acids. Germline values: CDR1 LNHDA, CDR2 SQIVND (reference sequence). With V trimmed by 3 bases and J by 6 bases, 4 bases remained unmatched. Written as DNA, the CDR3 is TGTGCCAGTAGTATTCGGGGGGATGCCGGGGAGCTGTTTTTT. It translates to CASSIRGDAGELFF.